This entry describes one TCR beta chain. This clone appeared once. Its antigen target is currently unknown. Base qualities are not at hand, and no much larger clone is one base apart. The record originates from a study of immune characteristics of hereditary and idiopathic chronic pancreatitis. Study-level background: The study examined local immune cells and TCRbeta repertoires in the pancreas in hereditary and idiopathic chronic pancreatitis, using control pancreases from organ donors for comparison. In total, 5 control pancreases, about seven hereditary chronic pancreatitis pancreases and roughly six idiopathic chronic pancreatitis pancreases underwent TCRbeta sequencing. The gDNA-based approach was selected because minimal in vitro experimental manipulation of pancreas-infiltrating T cells was involved.

Library preparation employed the immunoSEQ multiplex PCR assay. The TCRbeta CDR3 region and neighboring sequences were amplified from pancreatic genomic DNA and then sequenced. Per the authors' processing: Productive clonality and productive rearrangement counts were measured along with repertoire diversity, which was expressed as a mean normalized Shannon-Wiener index. Control and chronic pancreatitis repertoire metrics were compared with the nonparametric Mann-Whitney U test. CDR3beta sequences with identical amino acid composition and length across subjects were defined as shared clonotypes. Held by TCRdb, this immuneACCESS table contains in-frame sequences only and omits some clones. Under half of the omission traces to an unresolved V gene where checked; the cause of the rest is unknown. That table furnishes V, J and clone size, whereas the DNA furnished D and trimming. Across this sample there are 11,000 to 15,000 clones, with about 73% seen only once. The ten largest clonotypes hold 12% to 15% of the sample.

Findings and caveats that apply to the study as a whole: Chronic pancreatitis caused by alcohol use was excluded from the study. Compared with controls, TCRbeta repertoire diversity was significantly higher and clonality was lower in both chronic pancreatitis groups. Because patient tissue could be obtained only at the time of TPIAT, differences in disease duration may have affected the immune findings. Among 10 to 15 chronic pancreatitis patients, the number of productive TCR rearrangements showed a positive correlation with disease severity scores.

Chronic pancreatitis pancreas tissue was obtained from patients undergoing total pancreatectomy with islet autotransplantation (TPIAT). Included chronic pancreatitis patients had no known history of diabetes. For TCRbeta sequencing, genomic DNA was extracted directly from bulk pancreas tissue without sorting T cells. Pancreas tissues from patients and organ donors were collected consecutively at two US centers. The specimen sequenced was pancreas tissue with hereditary chronic pancreatitis. The clonotype originates from a human donor with chronic pancreatitis.

The CDR3 is CAWGSIVAQYF. In nucleotide form, the sequence is TGTGCCTGGGGATCAATAGTCGCCCAGTACTTC. The chain links TRBV30 with TRBJ2-5; the D gene remains uncertain. The junction shows trimming of 5 bases on V and 9 bases on J, plus 13 bases between the germline ends. In the germline V gene (reference sequence), CDR1 corresponds to GTSNPN and CDR2 to SVGIG. Spanning cysteine to phenylalanine, the CDR3 consists of 11 amino acids. Just the 33-base CDR3 DNA is kept, in frame starting at base 1. With the portions outside the CDR3 filled from the reference TRBV30 and TRBJ2-5 genes, the complete variable region becomes SQTIHQWPATLVQPVGSPLSLECTVEGTSNPNLYWYRQAAGRGLQLLFYSVGIGQISSEVPQNLSASRPQDRQFILSSKKLLLSDSGFYLCAWGSIVAQYFGPGTRLLVL.